The 10 T cell receptor beta chains below were found in one sample sequenced in a study of blood T cell repertoires in COVID-19 (dated by TCRdb to 2018 to 2020). The library was built by means of the immunoSEQ multiplex PCR assay. TCRdb re-hosts the immuneACCESS table, in-frame sequences only. Its copies lack some clones; in the studies checked, an unresolved V gene accounts for under half of them, and the cause for the rest is not known. The sample yields approximately 670,000 clones; about 87% were counted once. Of the sample, over 0.2% is held by the ten largest clones. The specimen was peripheral blood. Receptor source: a woman aged 18-35 years with acute or convalescent COVID-19.

This chain uses TRBV2 with TRBJ2-2; 8 bases fit TRBD1. The CDR3 totals 16 residues. Germline CDR1 and CDR2: SNHLY and FYNNEI. With 3 bases clipped from V and 2 bases from J, the junction kept 5 bases outside the gene matches. The CDR3 DNA reads as TGTGCCAGCAGTGACGAGGACAGGGCCAACACCGGGGAGCTGTTTTTT. Amino acid sequence: CASSDEDRANTGELFF.

This clone was seen just once. The rearrangement joins TRBV28 to TRBJ1-2; no clear D. The CDR3 has 18 residues. V lost 1 base, J lost 5 bases, and 23 bases lay in between. CDR1 and CDR2 from the germline V gene are MDHEN and SYDVKM. CDR3 protein: CASSLLGKRGEKTYGYTF. CDR3 sequence (DNA): TGTGCCAGCAGTTTATTAGGAAAACGAGGAGAGAAAACGTATGGCTACACCTTC.

This chain joins TRBV29-1 and TRBJ1-1; the D gene is possibly TRBD1 (5 bases). There are 14 residues in the CDR3. With 7 bases removed from V and 5 bases from J, the gap between germline ends came to 20 bases. Looked up from germline, CDR1 is SQVTM and CDR2 is ANQGSEA. The chain's CDR3 is CSAESNGGLTEAFF. CDR3 DNA sequence: TGCAGCGCCGAGTCGAACGGGGGTTTGACTGAAGCTTTCTTT. Based on the CDR3 plus reference TRBV29-1 and TRBJ1-1, the full variable domain is SAVISQKPSRDICQRGTSLTIQCQVDSQVTMMFWYRQQPGQSLTLIATANQGSEATYESGFVIDKFPISRPNLTFSTLTVSNMSPEDSSIYLCSAESNGGLTEAFFGQGTRLTVV.

The chain links TRBV9 to TRBJ2-1; 8 bases are shared with TRBD2. The CDR3 spans 15 residues. Germline CDR1 is SGDLS and CDR2 is YYNGEE. The V segment lost 2 bases and the J segment 0 bases; nucleotides outside the gene matches: 1. The CDR3 DNA reads as TGTGCCAGCAGCGTTCGGGGGGGCTCCTACAATGAGCAGTTCTTC. It yields the protein CASSVRGGSYNEQFF.

CDR3 nucleotide sequence: TGTGCCAGCTCTCTACCTTGGGGCAGTTACAATGAGCAGTTCTTC. Translated, it gives CASSLPWGSYNEQFF. This chain uses TRBV18 with TRBJ2-1; possibly TRBD1 for D (5 bases). The CDR3 extends over 15 amino acids. Germline CDR1 is KGHSH and CDR2 is LQKENI. V was cut by 6 bases and J by 4 bases, with 16 bases left in between.

This clone was recorded many times. The chain uses TRBV10-3 and TRBJ1-3; D might be TRBD1 (6 bases). Trimming stripped 8 bases from V and 2 bases from J, with 13 bases between. This CDR3 spans 14 amino acids. Germline V gene lookup returns CDR1 ENHRY and CDR2 SYGVKD. The CDR3 region is CAILAGEAGNTIYF. The DNA for the CDR3 is TGTGCCATCTTAGCAGGGGAAGCTGGAAACACCATATATTTT.

The gene calls are TRBV6-5 and TRBJ1-4; D not resolved. Deletions cut 6 bases from V and 3 bases from J, with 14 bases between. The CDR3 loop spans 15 amino acids. Germline lookup yields CDR1 MNHEY and CDR2 SVGAGI. The CDR3 sequence: CASRVRGGANEKLFF. CDR3 nucleotide sequence: TGTGCCAGCAGGGTCCGAGGCGGAGCTAATGAAAAACTGTTTTTT.

CDR3 loop: CASSEWASLSSYEQYF. The CDR3, as DNA: TGTGCCAGCAGTGAATGGGCTTCCCTGAGCTCCTACGAGCAGTACTTC. This chain joins TRBV6-1 and TRBJ2-7; no clear D gene. This CDR3 has 16 amino acids. Trimming cost V 2 bases and J 0 bases, with 14 bases left between them. Germline CDR1 is MNHNS and CDR2 is SASEGT.

The chain couples TRBV11-2 to TRBJ2-4; D is undetermined. From germline, CDR1 is SGHAT and CDR2 FQNNGV. Trimming took 2 bases from V and 8 from J, leaving 4 bases between them. The length of the CDR3 is 11 residues. This CDR3 reads CASSLSDIQYF. The CDR3 region has the DNA TGTGCCAGCAGCTTATCGGACATTCAGTACTTC.

In its sample, this clone was seen once. The chain recombines TRBV21-1 with TRBJ2-7; TRBD1 is taken as the D call from the table, unchecked against the DNA. TRBV21-1 is designated a pseudogene. The CDR3 is 13 residues long. The CDR3 loop reads CASGHITGGCGYF. The CDR3 nucleotides read TGTGCCAGCGGACACATAACAGGGGGCTGTGGGTACTTC.